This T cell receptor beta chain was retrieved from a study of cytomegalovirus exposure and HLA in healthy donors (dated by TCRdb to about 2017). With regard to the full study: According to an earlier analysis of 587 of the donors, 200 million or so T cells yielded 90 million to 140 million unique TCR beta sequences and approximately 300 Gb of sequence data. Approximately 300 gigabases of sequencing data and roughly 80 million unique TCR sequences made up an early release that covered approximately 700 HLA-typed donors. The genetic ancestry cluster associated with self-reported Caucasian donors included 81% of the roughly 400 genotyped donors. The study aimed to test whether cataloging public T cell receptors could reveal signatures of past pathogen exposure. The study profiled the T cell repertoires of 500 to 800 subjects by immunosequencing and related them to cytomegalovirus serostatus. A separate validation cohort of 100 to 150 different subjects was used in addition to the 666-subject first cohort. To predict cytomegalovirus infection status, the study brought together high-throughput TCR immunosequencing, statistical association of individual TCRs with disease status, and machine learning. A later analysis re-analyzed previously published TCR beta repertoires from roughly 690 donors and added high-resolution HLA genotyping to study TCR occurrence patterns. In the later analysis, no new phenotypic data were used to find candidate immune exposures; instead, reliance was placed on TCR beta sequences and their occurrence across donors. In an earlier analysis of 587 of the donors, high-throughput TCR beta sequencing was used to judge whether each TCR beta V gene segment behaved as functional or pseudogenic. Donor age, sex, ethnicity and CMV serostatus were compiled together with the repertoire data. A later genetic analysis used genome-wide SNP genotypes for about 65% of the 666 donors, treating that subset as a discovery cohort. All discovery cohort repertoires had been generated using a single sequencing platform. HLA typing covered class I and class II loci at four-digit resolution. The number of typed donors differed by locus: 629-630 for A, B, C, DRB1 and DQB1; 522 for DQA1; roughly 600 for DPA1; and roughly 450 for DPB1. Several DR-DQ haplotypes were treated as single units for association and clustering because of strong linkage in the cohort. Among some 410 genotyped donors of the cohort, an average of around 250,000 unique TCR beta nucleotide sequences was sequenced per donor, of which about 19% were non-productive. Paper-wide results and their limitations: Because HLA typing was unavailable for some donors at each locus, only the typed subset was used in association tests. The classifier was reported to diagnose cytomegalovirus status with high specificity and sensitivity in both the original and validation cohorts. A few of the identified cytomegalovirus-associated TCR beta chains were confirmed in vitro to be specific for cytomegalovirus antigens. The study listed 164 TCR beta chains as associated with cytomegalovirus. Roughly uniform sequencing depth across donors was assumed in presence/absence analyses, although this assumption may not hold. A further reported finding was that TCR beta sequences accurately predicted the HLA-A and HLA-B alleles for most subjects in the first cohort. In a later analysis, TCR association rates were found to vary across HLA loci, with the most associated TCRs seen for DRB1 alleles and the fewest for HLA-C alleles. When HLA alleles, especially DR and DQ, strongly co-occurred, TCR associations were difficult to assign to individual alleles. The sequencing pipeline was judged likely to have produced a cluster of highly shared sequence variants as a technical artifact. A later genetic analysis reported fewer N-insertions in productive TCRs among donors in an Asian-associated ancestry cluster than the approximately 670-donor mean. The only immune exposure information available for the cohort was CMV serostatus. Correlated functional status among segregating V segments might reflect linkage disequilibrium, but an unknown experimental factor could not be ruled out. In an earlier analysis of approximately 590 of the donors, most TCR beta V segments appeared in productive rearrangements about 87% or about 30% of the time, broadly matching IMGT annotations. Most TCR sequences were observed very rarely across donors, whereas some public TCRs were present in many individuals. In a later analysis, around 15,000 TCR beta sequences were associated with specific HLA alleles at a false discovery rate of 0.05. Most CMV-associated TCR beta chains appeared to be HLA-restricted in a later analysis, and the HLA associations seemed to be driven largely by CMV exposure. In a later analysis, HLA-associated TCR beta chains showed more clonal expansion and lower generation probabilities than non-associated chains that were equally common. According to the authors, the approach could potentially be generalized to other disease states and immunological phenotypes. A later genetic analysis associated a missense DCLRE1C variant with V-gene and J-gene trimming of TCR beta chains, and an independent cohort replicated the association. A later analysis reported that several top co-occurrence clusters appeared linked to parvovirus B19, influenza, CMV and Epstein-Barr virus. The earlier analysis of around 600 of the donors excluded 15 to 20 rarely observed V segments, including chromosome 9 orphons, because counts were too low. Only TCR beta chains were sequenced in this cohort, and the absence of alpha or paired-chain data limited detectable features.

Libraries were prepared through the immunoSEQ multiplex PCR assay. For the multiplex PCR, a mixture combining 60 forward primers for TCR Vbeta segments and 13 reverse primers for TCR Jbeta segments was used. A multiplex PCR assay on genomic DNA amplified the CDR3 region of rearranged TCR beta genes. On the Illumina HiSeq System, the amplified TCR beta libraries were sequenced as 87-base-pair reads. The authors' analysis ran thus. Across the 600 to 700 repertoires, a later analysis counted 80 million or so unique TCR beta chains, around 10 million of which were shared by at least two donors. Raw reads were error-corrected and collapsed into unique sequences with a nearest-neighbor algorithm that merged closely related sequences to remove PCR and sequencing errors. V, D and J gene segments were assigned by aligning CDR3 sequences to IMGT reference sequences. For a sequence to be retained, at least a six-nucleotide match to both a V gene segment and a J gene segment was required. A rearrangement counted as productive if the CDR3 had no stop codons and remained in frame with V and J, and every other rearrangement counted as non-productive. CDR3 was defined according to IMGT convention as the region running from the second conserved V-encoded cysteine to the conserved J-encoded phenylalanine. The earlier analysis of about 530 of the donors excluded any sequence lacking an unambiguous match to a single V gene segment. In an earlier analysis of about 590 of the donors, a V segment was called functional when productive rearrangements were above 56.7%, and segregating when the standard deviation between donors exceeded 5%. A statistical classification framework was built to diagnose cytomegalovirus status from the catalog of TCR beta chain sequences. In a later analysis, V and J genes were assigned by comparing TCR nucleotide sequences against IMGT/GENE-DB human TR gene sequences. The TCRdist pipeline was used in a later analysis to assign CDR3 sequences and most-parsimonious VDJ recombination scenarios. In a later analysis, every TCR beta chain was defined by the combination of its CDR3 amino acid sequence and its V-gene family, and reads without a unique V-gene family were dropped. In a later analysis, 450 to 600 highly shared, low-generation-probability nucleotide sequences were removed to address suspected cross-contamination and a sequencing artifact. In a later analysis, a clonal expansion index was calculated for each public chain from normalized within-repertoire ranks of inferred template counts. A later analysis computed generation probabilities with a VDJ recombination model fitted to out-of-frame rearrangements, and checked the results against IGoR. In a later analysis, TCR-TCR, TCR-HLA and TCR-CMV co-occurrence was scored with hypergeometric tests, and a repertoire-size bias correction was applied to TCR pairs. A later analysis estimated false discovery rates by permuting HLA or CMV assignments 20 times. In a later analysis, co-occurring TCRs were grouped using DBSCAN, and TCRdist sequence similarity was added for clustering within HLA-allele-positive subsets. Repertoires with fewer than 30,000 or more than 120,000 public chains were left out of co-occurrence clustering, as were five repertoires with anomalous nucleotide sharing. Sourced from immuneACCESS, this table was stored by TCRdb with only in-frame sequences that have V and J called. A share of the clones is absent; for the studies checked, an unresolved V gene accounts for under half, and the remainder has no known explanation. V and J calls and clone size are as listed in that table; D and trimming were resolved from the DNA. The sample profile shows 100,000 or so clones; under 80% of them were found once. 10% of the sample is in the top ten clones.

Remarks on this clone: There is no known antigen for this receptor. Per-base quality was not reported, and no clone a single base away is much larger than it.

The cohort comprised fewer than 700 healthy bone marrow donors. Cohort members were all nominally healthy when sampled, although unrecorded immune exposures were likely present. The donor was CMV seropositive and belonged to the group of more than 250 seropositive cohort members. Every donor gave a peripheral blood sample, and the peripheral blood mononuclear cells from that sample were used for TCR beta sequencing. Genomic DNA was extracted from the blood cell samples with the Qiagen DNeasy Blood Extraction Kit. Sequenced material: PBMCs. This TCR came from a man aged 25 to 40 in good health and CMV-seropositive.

The encoded CDR3 is CASSLVAGLNSPLHF. The nucleotides read TGTGCCAGCAGCTTAGTGGCGGGATTGAATTCACCCCTCCACTTT. The chain is encoded by TRBV11-2 joined to TRBJ1-6; the D gene lacks a confident call. The CDR3 covers 15 residues, taking in both the cysteine and the phenylalanine. Only the CDR3 DNA is retained, 45 bases long and in frame from the first base. The junction carries 11 bases between V and J, which are trimmed by 1 base and 7 bases respectively. CDR1 SGHAT and CDR2 FQNNGV are derived from the germline V gene.